This TCR beta chain was sequenced for a study of blood T cell repertoires in COVID-19. Study summary: Whether acute or convalescent, the COVID-19 samples came from the United States, Italy and Spain. Sources were T cells, B-cell-depleted T cells, or PBMCs; the material itself was cDNA or gDNA.

J lost 7 bases, V lost 3 bases, and 9 bases had no gene match. Per the germline V gene, CDR1 is LNHDA and CDR2 is SQIVND (reference sequence). This CDR3 region has 16 residues. In the original processing: Reference gene primer amplification gave estimated nucleated cell counts. Data came from immunoSEQ multiplex PCR; TCRdb stores just in-frame clones and leaves some out. The V and J calls and clone size come from that table; D and trimming were worked out from the DNA. In the table there are roughly 200,000 clones, roughly 79% of which are singletons. In Seattle, patients joined the study during active infection and were tracked longitudinally. This clone was seen a handful of times.

J is TRBJ1-5 and V is TRBV19, with TRBD1 matching 10 bases. This receptor was identified in a middle-aged woman with COVID-19, enrolled during active disease. Input material: peripheral blood. This chain's CDR3 is CASSIAGGTGVQPQHF. DNA of the CDR3: TGTGCCAGTAGTATCGCTGGAGGGACAGGGGTACAGCCCCAGCATTTT.